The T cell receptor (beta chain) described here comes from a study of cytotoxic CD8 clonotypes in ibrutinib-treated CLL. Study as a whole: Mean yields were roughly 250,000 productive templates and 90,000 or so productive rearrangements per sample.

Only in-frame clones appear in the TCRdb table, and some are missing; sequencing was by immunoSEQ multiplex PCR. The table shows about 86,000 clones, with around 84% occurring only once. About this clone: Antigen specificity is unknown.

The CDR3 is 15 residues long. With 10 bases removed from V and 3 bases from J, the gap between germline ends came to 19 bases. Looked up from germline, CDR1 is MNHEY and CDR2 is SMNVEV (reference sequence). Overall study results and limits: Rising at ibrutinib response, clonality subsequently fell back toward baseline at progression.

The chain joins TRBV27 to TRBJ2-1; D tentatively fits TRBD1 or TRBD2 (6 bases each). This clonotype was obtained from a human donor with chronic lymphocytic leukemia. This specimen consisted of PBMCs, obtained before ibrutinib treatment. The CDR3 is CATRGWGALYNEQFF. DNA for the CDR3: TGTGCCACCAGAGGATGGGGGGCCCTCTACAATGAGCAGTTCTTC.